A selection of T cell receptor beta chains follows, all from one sample in a study of vaccination effects on CD4 cells after COVID-19. These receptors lack a known antigen. Measured with immunoSEQ multiplex PCR; TCRdb has only the in-frame clones, and not every one. Here the sample spans some 61,000 clones, less than 80% being singletons. The material was CD4+ T cells from PBMCs cultured with HCoV-OC43 spike peptides, obtained after COVID-19 vaccination. Source of these receptors: a human donor who received a COVID-19 vaccine. CDR3s include the opening cysteine and the closing phenylalanine or tryptophan. D genes are given only for firm matches. The size field is filled for only some rows; it gives once, few, many or a size class.

V gene: TRBV18
J gene: TRBJ2-5
D gene: -
clone size: -
CDR3 protein: CASSLQVQETQYF
CDR3 DNA: TGTGCCAGCTCACTACAGGTTCAAGAGACCCAGTACTTC

V gene: TRBV6-5
J gene: TRBJ1-4
D gene: TRBD1
clone size: few
CDR3 protein: CATRAGGGYEKLFF
CDR3 DNA: TGTGCCACTCGCGCAGGGGGCGGATATGAAAAACTGTTTTTT

V gene: TRBV5-4
J gene: TRBJ1-1
D gene: -
clone size: -
CDR3 protein: CASSPSHNPNTEAFF
CDR3 DNA: TGTGCCAGCAGCCCGTCCCACAATCCGAACACTGAAGCTTTCTTT

V gene: TRBV27
J gene: TRBJ2-2
D gene: TRBD1
clone size: -
CDR3 protein: CASRPSTGGGTGELFF
CDR3 DNA: TGTGCCAGCAGACCCTCGACAGGGGGCGGCACCGGGGAGCTGTTTTTT

V gene: TRBV11-3
J gene: TRBJ1-4
D gene: TRBD1
clone size: -
CDR3 protein: CASSLPGQGAKEKLFF
CDR3 DNA: TGTGCCAGCAGCTTACCAGGACAGGGGGCTAAAGAAAAACTGTTTTTT

V gene: TRBV3-1/TRBV3-2
J gene: TRBJ2-1
D gene: -
clone size: -
CDR3 protein: CASSLSGSYNEQFF
CDR3 DNA: TGTGCCAGCAGCCTGAGTGGCTCCTACAATGAGCAGTTCTTC

V gene: TRBV5-1
J gene: TRBJ1-6
D gene: -
clone size: few
CDR3 protein: CASSFTGTDLNSPLHF
CDR3 DNA: TGCGCCAGCAGCTTCACCGGGACGGACCTCAATTCACCCCTCCACTTT

V gene: TRBV2
J gene: TRBJ2-2
D gene: -
clone size: -
CDR3 protein: CASSASETGELFF
CDR3 DNA: TGTGCCAGCAGTGCTTCAGAAACCGGGGAGCTGTTTTTT

V gene: TRBV29-1
J gene: TRBJ2-5
D gene: -
clone size: -
CDR3 protein: CSVERDGTQYF
CDR3 DNA: TGCAGCGTTGAGAGGGACGGGACCCAGTACTTC

V gene: TRBV5-1
J gene: TRBJ1-1
D gene: -
clone size: few
CDR3 protein: CASSQGHLDTEAFF
CDR3 DNA: TGCGCCAGCAGCCAGGGACACCTTGACACTGAAGCTTTCTTT

V gene: TRBV4-1
J gene: TRBJ2-1
D gene: -
clone size: few
CDR3 protein: CASSPLTANNEQFF
CDR3 DNA: TGCGCCAGCAGCCCACTGACTGCAAACAATGAGCAGTTCTTC

V gene: TRBV4-1
J gene: TRBJ2-1
D gene: TRBD2
clone size: -
CDR3 protein: CASSQDWDYNNEQFF
CDR3 DNA: TGCGCCAGCAGCCAAGATTGGGACTACAACAATGAGCAGTTCTTC

V gene: TRBV18
J gene: TRBJ2-5
D gene: -
clone size: -
CDR3 protein: CASSPKETQYF
CDR3 DNA: TGTGCCAGCTCACCAAAAGAGACCCAGTACTTC

V gene: TRBV27
J gene: TRBJ1-1
D gene: -
clone size: -
CDR3 protein: CASCISGGRGMNTEAFF
CDR3 DNA: TGTGCCAGCTGTATCAGCGGGGGGAGGGGGATGAACACTGAAGCTTTCTTT

V gene: TRBV5-1
J gene: TRBJ2-2
D gene: -
clone size: few
CDR3 protein: CASSFGRANTGELFF
CDR3 DNA: TGCGCCAGCAGCTTCGGCAGGGCGAACACCGGGGAGCTGTTTTTT

V gene: TRBV19
J gene: TRBJ1-5
D gene: TRBD1
clone size: -
CDR3 protein: CASTGQGSNQPQHF
CDR3 DNA: TGTGCCAGTACTGGACAGGGTAGCAATCAGCCCCAGCATTTT

V gene: TRBV4-1
J gene: TRBJ2-6
D gene: TRBD1
clone size: -
CDR3 protein: CASSQEKQGAAGANVLTF
CDR3 DNA: TGCGCCAGCAGCCAAGAGAAACAGGGGGCGGCTGGGGCCAACGTCCTGACTTTC

V gene: TRBV12-1
J gene: TRBJ2-1
D gene: -
clone size: -
CDR3 protein: CASSFVDRDNEQFF
CDR3 DNA: TGTGCCAGCAGCTTTGTAGACAGGGACAATGAGCAGTTCTTC

V gene: TRBV19
J gene: TRBJ2-1
D gene: TRBD2
clone size: -
CDR3 protein: CASSNKRGRSYNEQFF
CDR3 DNA: TGTGCCAGTAGTAACAAGCGGGGGAGGTCCTACAATGAGCAGTTCTTC

V gene: TRBV21-1
J gene: TRBJ2-5
D gene: -
clone size: -
CDR3 protein: CASSPQGKAPPRETQYF
CDR3 DNA: TGTGCCAGCAGCCCCCAGGGCAAGGCCCCGCCACGCGAGACCCAGTACTTC

V gene: TRBV15
J gene: TRBJ1-1
D gene: -
clone size: medium-sized
CDR3 protein: CATSRGQSNTEAFF
CDR3 DNA: TGTGCCACCAGCAGAGGACAGTCGAACACTGAAGCTTTCTTT

V gene: TRBV5-4
J gene: TRBJ2-2
D gene: TRBD1
clone size: -
CDR3 protein: CASSFRQGEGELFF
CDR3 DNA: TGTGCCAGCAGCTTTCGGCAGGGGGAGGGGGAGCTGTTTTTT

V gene: TRBV7-9
J gene: TRBJ2-5
D gene: TRBD1
clone size: -
CDR3 protein: CASSLGAGGTGRETQYF
CDR3 DNA: TGTGCCAGCAGCTTAGGGGCAGGGGGGACAGGAAGAGAGACCCAGTACTTC

V gene: TRBV2
J gene: TRBJ1-1
D gene: -
clone size: -
CDR3 protein: CASIPLEGEGTEAFF
CDR3 DNA: TGTGCCAGCATCCCCTTGGAAGGAGAGGGCACTGAAGCTTTCTTT